This is a list of T cell receptor beta chains from one sample in a study of CXCR3-negative and CXCR3-positive naive CD8 T cells. TCRdb reprocessed the 5' RACE reads, keeping one entry per CDR3 protein, no DNA. With around 140,000 distinct CDR3 sequences in the sample, the ten largest clones hold around 0.27%. The material sequenced was naive CXCR3- CD8+ T cells from blood. The receptors were sampled from a human donor in good health. Some clones in this sample may be carry-over from other donors' samples. Both conserved end residues are part of each CDR3.

j_gene | v_gene | CDR3aa
TRBJ2-7 | TRBV11-3 | CASSPRTSGGLFSYEQYF
TRBJ2-1 | TRBV12-3/TRBV12-4 | CASSLLGLADGEQFF
TRBJ2-3 | TRBV28 | CASSLGTGADTQYF
TRBJ1-2 | TRBV10-2 | CASRPGEGGYTF
TRBJ2-1 | TRBV27 | CASKKGDNEQFF
TRBJ2-7 | TRBV6-6 | CASIPGQGSFEQYF
TRBJ1-2 | TRBV20-1 | CSAPGAENGYTF
TRBJ2-7 | TRBV19 | CASTNRGHYEQYF
TRBJ2-1 | TRBV19 | CASSSSGVTYNEQFF
TRBJ2-2 | TRBV21-1 | CASSISGTRNTGELFF
TRBJ2-7 | TRBV4-1 | CASSQAGLAGDEQYF
TRBJ2-7 | TRBV29-1 | CSVPGTSGSSYEQYF
TRBJ2-1 | TRBV28 | CASSFRQGAFF
TRBJ2-1 | TRBV6-6 | CASSGDRAGQFF
TRBJ2-3 | TRBV29-1 | CSADGGPTDTQYF
TRBJ2-7 | TRBV28 | CASSFASANGASYEQYF
TRBJ2-3 | TRBV3-1 | CASSQDFKGYSTDTQYF
TRBJ1-1 | TRBV4-2 | CASSLRTGLNTEAFF
TRBJ2-2 | TRBV9 | CASSEQGWTGELFF
TRBJ2-1 | TRBV5-8 | CASSARLLAHEQFF
TRBJ2-1 | TRBV7-9 | CASSPEDDPYNEQFF
TRBJ2-1 | TRBV7-9 | CASSLFGEGVYNEQFF
TRBJ2-7 | TRBV20-1 | CSATLTGGNPTGRGEQYF
TRBJ1-2 | TRBV19 | CASSPGTDYGYTF
TRBJ2-5 | TRBV12-3/TRBV12-4 | CASSLSPLYQETQYF
TRBJ2-1 | TRBV19 | CASTPGGTWKNEQFF
TRBJ2-7 | TRBV11-2 | CASTLIRAYEQYF
TRBJ2-7 | TRBV7-9 | CASILGRTGAGEQYF
TRBJ2-1 | TRBV6-4 | CASSTRGGLKGYNEQFF
TRBJ2-3 | TRBV12-3/TRBV12-4 | CASRKSGASGHTDTQYF
TRBJ1-1 | TRBV28 | CASSLYGENTEAFF
TRBJ2-7 | TRBV29-1 | CSVDEYRGGYYEQYF